This TCR beta chain is from a study of T cell responses to AZD1222 COVID-19 vaccine. Libraries were prepared by immunoSEQ multiplex PCR; TCRdb keeps only in-frame clonotypes and omits some of them. The table shows 100,000 to 150,000 clones, with around 88% occurring only once. Trimming cost V 6 bases and J 7 bases; bases outside gene matches: 10. CDR3 length: 15 amino acids. Germline CDR1 is KGHSH and CDR2 is LQKENI. The rearrangement joins TRBV18 to TRBJ1-5, with TRBD1 matching over 9 bases. The TCR originated in an adult in good health. The material sequenced was peripheral blood, taken on day 0 of MenACWY control vaccination. Here the CDR3 reads CASSPGQGIYQPQHF. CDR3 DNA sequence: TGTGCCAGCTCGCCAGGACAGGGGATCTACCAGCCCCAGCATTTT.